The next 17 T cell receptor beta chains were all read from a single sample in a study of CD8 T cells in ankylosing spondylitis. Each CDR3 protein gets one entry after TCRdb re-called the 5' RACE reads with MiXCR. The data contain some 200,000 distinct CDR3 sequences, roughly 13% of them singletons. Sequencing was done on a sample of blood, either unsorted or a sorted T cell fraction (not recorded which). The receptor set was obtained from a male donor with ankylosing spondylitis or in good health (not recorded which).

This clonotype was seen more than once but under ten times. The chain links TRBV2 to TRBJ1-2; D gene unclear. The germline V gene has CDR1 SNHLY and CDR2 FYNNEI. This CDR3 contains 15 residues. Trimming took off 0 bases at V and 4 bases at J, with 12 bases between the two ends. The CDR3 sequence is CASSEAAGARYGYTF. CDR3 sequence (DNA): TGTGCCAGCAGTGAAGCGGCCGGCGCGCGCTATGGCTACACCTTC.

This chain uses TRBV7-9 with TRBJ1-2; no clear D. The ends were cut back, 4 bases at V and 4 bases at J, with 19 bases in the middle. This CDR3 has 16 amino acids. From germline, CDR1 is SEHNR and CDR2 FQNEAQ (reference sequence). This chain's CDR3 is CASSSDEDLTFYGYTF. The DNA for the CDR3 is TGTGCCAGCAGCTCTGACGAGGACTTAACCTTCTATGGCTACACCTTC.

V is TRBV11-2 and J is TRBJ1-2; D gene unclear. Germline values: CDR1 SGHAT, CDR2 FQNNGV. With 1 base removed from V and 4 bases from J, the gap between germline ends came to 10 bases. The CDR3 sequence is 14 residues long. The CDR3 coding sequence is TGTGCCAGCAGCTTAGCCCAACCTTTCTATGGCTACACCTTC. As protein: CASSLAQPFYGYTF.

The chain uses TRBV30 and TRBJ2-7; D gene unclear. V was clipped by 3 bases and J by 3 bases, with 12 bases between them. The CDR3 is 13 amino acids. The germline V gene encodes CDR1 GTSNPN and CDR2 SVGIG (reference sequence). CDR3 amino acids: CAWRVPNLYEQYF. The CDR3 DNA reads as TGTGCCTGGAGGGTCCCGAACCTCTACGAGCAGTACTTC.

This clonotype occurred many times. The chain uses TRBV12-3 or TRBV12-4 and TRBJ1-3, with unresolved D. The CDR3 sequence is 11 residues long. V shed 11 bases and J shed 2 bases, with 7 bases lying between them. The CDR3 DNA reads TGTGCCGCGGCCACTGGAAACACCATATATTTT. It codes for CAAATGNTIYF.

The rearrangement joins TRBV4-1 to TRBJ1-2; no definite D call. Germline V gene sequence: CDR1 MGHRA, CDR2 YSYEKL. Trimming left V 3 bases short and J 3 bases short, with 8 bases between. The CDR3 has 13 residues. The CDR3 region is CASSHHGDYGYTF. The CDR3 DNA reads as TGCGCCAGCAGCCATCATGGGGACTATGGCTACACCTTC.

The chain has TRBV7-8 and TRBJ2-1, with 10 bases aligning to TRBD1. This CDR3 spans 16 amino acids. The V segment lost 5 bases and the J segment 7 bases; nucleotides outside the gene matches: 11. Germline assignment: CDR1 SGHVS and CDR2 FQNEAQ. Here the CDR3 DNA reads TGTGCCAGCAGCACCCCCGACAGGGGGCATAGGAATGAGCAGTTCTTC. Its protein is CASSTPDRGHRNEQFF.

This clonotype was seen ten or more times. In DNA, the CDR3 is TGCAGCGTTGGCTCCTCCTACGAGCAGTACTTC. It translates to CSVGSSYEQYF. The J gene is TRBJ2-7, the V gene TRBV29-1; D is undetermined. The length of the CDR3 is 11 residues. V was cut by 4 bases and J by 0 bases, with 4 bases left in between. The germline V gene encodes CDR1 SQVTM and CDR2 ANQGSEA.

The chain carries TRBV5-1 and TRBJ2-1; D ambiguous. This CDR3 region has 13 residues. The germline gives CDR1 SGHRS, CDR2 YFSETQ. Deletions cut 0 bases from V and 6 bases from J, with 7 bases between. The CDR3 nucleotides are TGCGCCAGCAGCTTGGCCGCCCCCAATGAGCAGTTCTTC. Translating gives CASSLAAPNEQFF.

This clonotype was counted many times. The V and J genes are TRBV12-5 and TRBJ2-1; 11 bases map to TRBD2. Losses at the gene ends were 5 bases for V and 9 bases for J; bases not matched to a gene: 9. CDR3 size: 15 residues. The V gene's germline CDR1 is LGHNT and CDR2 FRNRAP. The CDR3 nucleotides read TGTGCTAGTGGTCCCCCAACTAGCGGGGGACCTGAGCAGTTCTTC. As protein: CASGPPTSGGPEQFF.

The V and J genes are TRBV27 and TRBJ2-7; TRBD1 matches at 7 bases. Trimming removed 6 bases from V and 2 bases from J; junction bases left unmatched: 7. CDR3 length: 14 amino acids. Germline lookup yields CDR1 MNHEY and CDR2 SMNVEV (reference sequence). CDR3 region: CASSPGQAPYEQYF. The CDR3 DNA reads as TGTGCCAGCAGCCCCGGACAGGCTCCCTACGAGCAGTACTTC.

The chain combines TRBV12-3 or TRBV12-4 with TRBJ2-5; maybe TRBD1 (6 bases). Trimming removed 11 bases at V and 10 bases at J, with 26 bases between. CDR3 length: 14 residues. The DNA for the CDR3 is TGTGCCTCCAGACCCTACGGACAGAACAACGACCAGTACTTC. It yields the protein CASRPYGQNNDQYF.

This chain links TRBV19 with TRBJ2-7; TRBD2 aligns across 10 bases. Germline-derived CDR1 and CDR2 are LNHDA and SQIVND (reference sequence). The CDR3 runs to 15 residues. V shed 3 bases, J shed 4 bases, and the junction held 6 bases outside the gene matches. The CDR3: CASSMGGLADYEQYF. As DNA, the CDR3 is TGTGCCAGTAGTATGGGTGGACTAGCGGATTACGAGCAGTACTTC.

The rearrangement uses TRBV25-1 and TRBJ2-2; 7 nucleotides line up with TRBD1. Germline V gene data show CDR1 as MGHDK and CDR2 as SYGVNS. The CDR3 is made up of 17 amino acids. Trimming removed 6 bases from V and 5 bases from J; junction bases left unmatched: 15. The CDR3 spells CASRRYTGERGTGELFF. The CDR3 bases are TGTGCCAGCAGACGCTATACAGGGGAGAGGGGAACCGGGGAGCTGTTTTTT.

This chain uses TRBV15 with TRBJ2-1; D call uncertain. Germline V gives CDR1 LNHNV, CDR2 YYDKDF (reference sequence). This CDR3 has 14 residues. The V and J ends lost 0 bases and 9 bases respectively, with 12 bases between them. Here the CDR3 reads CATSRDSAWGEQFF. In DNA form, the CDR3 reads TGTGCCACCAGCAGAGATTCAGCTTGGGGTGAGCAGTTCTTC.

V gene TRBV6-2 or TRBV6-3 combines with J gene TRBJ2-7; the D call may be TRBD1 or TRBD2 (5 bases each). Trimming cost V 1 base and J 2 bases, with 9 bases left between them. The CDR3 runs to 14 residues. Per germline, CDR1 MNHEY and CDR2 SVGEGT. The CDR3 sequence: CASSYWGWTYEQYF. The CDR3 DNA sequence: TGTGCCAGCAGTTACTGGGGGTGGACCTACGAGCAGTACTTC.

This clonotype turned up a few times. Written as DNA, the CDR3 is TGCGCCAGCAGCACCGGGTTGGGCTCCTACGAGCAGTACTTC. Residues: CASSTGLGSYEQYF. The chain carries TRBV4-1 and TRBJ2-7; D call uncertain. The CDR3 extends over 14 amino acids. In germline, CDR1 is MGHRA, CDR2 YSYEKL. V shed 5 bases and J shed 0 bases, with 11 bases lying between them.